This T cell receptor beta chain was captured by sequencing in a study of shared clonotypes between healthy human individuals. TCRdb keeps only in-frame clones here, not all; method: immunoSEQ multiplex PCR. The sample carries around 700,000 clones, approximately 74% recorded once. Per the germline V gene, CDR1 is MNHEY and CDR2 is SMNVEV (reference sequence). Trimming removed 6 bases from V and 0 bases from J, with 11 bases in between. This CDR3 spans 14 amino acids. V gene TRBV27 combines with J gene TRBJ1-2; D not resolved. The sequenced sample consisted of memory CD4+ T cells sorted from blood. Subset described: CD45RA-negative fraction. This receptor was taken from a woman aged 25 to 45 in good health. The CDR3 bases are TGTGCCAGCAGCTCTATTAGAGCTAACTATGGCTACACCTTC. Its protein is CASSSIRANYGYTF.